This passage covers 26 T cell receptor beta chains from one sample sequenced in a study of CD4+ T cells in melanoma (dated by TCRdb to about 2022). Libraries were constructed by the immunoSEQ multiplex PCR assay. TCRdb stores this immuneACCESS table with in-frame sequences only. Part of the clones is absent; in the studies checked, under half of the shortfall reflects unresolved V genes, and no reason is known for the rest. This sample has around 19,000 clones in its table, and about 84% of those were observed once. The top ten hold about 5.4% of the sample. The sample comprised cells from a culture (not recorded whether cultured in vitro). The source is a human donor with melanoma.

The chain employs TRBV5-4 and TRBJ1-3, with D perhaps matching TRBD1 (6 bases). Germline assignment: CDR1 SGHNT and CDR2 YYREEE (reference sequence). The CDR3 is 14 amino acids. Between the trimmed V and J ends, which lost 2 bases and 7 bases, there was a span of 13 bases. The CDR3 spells CASSFSGVPNTIYF. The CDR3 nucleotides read TGTGCCAGCAGCTTCTCAGGGGTTCCGAACACCATATATTTT.

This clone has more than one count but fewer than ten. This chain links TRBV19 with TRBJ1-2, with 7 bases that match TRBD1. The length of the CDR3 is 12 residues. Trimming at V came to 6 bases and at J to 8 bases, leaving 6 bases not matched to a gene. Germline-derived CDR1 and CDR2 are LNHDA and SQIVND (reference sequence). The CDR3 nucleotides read TGTGCCAGTAGGATGACAGGGCAAGGCTACACCTTC. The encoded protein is CASRMTGQGYTF.

The CDR3 region is CASSFSAGGRTDTQYF. The CDR3, as DNA: TGTGCCAGCAGCTTTTCGGCGGGGGGACGCACAGATACGCAGTATTTT. The chain links TRBV5-4 to TRBJ2-3; 8 bases agree with TRBD2. The CDR3 runs 16 residues. CDR1 SGHNT and CDR2 YYREEE come from the germline V gene (reference sequence). Trimming took 2 bases from V and 1 from J; bases not matched to a gene: 6.

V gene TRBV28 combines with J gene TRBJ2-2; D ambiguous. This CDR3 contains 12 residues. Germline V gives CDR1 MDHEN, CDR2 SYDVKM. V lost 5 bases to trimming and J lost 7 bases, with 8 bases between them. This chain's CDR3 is CASSRLRGELFF. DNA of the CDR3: TGTGCCAGCAGTCGCCTCCGCGGGGAGCTGTTTTTT. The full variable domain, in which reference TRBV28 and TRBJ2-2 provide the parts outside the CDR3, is DVKVTQSSRYLVKRTGEKVFLECVQDMDHENMFWYRQDPGLGLRLIYFSYDVKMKEKGDIPEGYSVSREKKERFSLILESASTNQTSMYLCASSRLRGELFFGEGSRLTVL.

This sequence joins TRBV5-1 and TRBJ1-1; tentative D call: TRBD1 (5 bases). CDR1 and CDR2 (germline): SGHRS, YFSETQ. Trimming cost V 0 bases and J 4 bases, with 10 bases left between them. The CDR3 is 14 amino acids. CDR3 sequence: CASSLDRPVTEAFF. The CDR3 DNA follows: TGCGCCAGCAGCTTGGACAGGCCAGTCACTGAAGCTTTCTTT.

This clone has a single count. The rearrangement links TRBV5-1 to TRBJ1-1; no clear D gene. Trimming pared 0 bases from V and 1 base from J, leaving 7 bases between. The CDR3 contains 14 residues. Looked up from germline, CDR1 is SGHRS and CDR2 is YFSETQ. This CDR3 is CASSLDSSNTEAFF. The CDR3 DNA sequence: TGCGCCAGCAGCTTGGACAGCTCGAACACTGAAGCTTTCTTT.

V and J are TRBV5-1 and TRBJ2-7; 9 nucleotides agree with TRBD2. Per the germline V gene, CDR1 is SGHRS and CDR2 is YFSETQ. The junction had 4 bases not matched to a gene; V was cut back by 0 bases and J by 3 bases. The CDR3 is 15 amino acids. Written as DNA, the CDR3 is TGCGCCAGCAGCTTGGACGGGACTAGCTTCTACGAGCAGTACTTC. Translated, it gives CASSLDGTSFYEQYF.

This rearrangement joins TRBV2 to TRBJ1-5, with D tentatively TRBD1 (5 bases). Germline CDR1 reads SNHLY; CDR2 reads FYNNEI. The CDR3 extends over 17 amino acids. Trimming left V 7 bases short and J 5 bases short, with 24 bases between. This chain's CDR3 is CASIEARTAAGDQPQHF. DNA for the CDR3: TGTGCCAGCATTGAGGCGCGAACGGCAGCGGGGGATCAGCCCCAGCATTTT.

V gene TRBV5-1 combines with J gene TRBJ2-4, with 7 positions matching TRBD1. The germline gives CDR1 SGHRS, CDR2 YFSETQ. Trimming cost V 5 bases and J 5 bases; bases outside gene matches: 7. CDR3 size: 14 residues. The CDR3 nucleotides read TGCGCCAGCAGACAGGGGACAAGCCAAAACATTCAGTACTTC. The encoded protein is CASRQGTSQNIQYF.

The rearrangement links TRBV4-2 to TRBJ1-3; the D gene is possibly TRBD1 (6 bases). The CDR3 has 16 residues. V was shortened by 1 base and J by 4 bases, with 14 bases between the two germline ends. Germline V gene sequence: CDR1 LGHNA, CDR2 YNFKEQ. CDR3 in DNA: TGTGCCAGCAGCCAAGGGGGGTGGGACACAGGAAACACCATATATTTT. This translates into CASSQGGWDTGNTIYF.

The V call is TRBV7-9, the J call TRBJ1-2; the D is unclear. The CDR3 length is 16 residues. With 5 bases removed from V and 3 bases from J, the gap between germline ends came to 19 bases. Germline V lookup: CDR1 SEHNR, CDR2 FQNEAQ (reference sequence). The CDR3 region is CASSQGPSSGDYGYTF. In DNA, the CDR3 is TGTGCCAGCAGCCAAGGACCCAGTTCGGGTGACTATGGCTACACCTTC.

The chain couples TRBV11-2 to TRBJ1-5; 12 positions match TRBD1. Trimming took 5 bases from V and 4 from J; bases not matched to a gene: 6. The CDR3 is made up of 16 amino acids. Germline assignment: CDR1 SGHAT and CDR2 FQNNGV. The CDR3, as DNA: TGTGCCAGCAGCCCGGGACAGGGGGCGCCGAATCAGCCCCAGCATTTT. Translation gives CASSPGQGAPNQPQHF. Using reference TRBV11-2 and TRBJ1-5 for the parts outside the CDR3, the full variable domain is EAGVAQSPRYKIIEKRQSVAFWCNPISGHATLYWYQQILGQGPKLLIQFQNNGVVDDSQLPKDRFSAERLKGVDSTLKIQPAKLEDSAVYLCASSPGQGAPNQPQHFGDGTRLSIL.

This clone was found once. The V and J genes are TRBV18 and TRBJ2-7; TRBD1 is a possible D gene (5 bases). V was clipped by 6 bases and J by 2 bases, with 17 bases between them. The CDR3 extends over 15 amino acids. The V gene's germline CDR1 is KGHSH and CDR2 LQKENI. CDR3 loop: CASSQDTPAPYEQYF. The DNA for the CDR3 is TGTGCCAGCTCCCAGGACACCCCGGCCCCCTACGAGCAGTACTTC.

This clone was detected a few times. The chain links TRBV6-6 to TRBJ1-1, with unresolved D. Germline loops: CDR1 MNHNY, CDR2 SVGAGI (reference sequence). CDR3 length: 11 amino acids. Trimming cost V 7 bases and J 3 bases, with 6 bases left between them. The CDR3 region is CASTRDTEAFF. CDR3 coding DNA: TGTGCCAGCACCCGGGACACTGAAGCTTTCTTT.

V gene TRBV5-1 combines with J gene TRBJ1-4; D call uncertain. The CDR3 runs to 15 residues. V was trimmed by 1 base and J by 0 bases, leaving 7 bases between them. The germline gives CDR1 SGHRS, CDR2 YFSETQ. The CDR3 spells CASSLRGTTNEKLFF. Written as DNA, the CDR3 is TGCGCCAGCAGCTTGAGAGGGACAACTAATGAAAAACTGTTTTTT.

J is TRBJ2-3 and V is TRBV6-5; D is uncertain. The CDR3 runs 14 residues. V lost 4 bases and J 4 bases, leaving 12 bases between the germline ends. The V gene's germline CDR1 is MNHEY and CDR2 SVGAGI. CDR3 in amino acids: CASSSLTRADTQYF. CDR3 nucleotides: TGTGCCAGCAGTTCCCTGACACGTGCAGATACGCAGTATTTT.

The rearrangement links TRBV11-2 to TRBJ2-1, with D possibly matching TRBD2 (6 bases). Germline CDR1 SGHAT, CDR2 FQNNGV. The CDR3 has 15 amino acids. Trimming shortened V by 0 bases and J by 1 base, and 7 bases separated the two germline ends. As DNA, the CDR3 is TGTGCCAGCAGCTTAGATCGGGGGTCCTACAATGAGCAGTTCTTC. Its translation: CASSLDRGSYNEQFF.

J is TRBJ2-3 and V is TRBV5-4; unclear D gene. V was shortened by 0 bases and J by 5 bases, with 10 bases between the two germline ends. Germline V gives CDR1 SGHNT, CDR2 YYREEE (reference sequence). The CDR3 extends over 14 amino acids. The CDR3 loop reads CASSLARGRDTQYF. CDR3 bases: TGTGCCAGCAGCTTGGCCAGAGGCAGAGATACGCAGTATTTT.

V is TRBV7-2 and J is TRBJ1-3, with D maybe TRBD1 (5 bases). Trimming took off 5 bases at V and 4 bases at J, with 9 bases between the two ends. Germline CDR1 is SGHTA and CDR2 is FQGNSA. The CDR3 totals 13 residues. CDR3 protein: CASSETAGNTIYF. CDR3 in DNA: TGTGCCAGCAGCGAGACAGCAGGAAACACCATATATTTT.

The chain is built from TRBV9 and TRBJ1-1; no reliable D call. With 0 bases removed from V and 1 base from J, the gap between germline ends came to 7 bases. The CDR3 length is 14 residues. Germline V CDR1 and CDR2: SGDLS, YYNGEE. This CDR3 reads CASSVARTNTEAFF. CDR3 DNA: TGTGCCAGCAGCGTAGCTAGAACGAACACTGAAGCTTTCTTT.

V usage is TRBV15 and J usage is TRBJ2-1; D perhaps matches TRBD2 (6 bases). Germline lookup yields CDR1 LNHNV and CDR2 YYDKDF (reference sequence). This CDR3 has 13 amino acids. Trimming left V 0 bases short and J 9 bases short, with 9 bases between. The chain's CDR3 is CATSRDWGGEQFF. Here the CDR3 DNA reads TGTGCCACCAGCAGAGACTGGGGAGGTGAGCAGTTCTTC. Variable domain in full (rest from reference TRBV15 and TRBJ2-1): DAMVIQNPRYQVTQFGKPVTLSCSQTLNHNVMYWYQQKSSQAPKLLFHYYDKDFNNEADTPDNFQSRRPNTSFCFLDIRSPGLGDTAMYLCATSRDWGGEQFFGPGTRLTVL.

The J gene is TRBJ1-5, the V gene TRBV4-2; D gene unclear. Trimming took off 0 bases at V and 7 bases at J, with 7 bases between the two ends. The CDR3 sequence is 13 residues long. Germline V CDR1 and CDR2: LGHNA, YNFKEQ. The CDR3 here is CASSQDLGQPQHF. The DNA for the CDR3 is TGTGCCAGCAGCCAAGATCTCGGCCAGCCCCAGCATTTT.

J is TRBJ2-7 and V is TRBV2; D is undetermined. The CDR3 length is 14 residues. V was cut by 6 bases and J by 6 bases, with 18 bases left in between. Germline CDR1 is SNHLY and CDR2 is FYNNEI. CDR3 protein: CASRLSLLASEQYF. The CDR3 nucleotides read TGTGCCAGCAGATTATCCCTCCTCGCCTCCGAGCAGTACTTC.

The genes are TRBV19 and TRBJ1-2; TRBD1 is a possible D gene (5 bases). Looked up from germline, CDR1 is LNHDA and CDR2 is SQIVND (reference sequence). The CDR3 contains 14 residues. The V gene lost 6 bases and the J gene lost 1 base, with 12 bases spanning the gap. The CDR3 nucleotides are TGTGCCAGTAGAAACAGGAGAAGTAACTATGGCTACACCTTC. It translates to CASRNRRSNYGYTF.

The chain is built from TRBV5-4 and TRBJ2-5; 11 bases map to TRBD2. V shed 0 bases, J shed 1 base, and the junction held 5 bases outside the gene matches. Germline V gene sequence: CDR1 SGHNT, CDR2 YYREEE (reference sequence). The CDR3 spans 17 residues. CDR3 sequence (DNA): TGTGCCAGCAGCTTGGGGCTAGCGGGGGGCCTCCAAGAGACCCAGTACTTC. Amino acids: CASSLGLAGGLQETQYF.

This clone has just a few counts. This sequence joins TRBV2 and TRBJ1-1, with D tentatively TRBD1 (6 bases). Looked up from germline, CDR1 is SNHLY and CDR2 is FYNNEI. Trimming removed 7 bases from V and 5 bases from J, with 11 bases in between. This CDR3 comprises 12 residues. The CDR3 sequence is CASNRAITEAFF. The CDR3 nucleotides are TGTGCCAGCAACAGGGCTATTACTGAAGCTTTCTTT.